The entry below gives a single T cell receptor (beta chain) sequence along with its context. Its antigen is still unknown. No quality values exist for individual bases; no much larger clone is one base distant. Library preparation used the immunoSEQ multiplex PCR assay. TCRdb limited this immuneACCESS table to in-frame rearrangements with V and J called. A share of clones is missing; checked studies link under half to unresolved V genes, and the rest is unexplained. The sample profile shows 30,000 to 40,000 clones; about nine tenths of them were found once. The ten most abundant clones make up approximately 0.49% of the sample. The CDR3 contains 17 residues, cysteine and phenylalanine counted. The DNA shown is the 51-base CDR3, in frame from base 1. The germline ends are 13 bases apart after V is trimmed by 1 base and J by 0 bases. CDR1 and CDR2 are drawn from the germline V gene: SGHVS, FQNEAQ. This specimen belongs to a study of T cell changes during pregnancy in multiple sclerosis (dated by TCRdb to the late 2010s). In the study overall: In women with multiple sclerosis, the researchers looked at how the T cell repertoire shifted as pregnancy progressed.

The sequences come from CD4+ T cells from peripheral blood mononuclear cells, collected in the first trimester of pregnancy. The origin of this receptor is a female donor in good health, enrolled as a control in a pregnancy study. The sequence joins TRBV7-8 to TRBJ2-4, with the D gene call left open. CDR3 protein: CASSLDFVSVAKNIQYF. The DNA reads TGTGCCAGCAGCTTAGATTTCGTGTCAGTAGCCAAAAACATTCAGTACTTC.